This T cell receptor beta chain was observed in a study of tumor-infiltrating lymphocytes in primary liver carcinoma. Across the whole study: The cohort consisted of patients whose primary liver carcinoma was surgically resected. Lesions, classed as T1-T3 N0M0, spanned 4.2 to 10 cm across.

The template, roughly 0.45 ug total RNA, yielded TCR beta cDNA made with a constant-region primer. Amplification in three nested multiplex PCR rounds with slightly modified ARM-PCR gave rise to TCR beta libraries. Each CDR3 protein is one row after TCRdb ran MiXCR on the multiplex PCR reads. The sample records 250,000 to 400,000 distinct CDR3 sequences, roughly two thirds being singletons. Points from the study as a whole: The difference in top-250-clone fraction between tumors and blood was significant, favoring tumors (p = 0.039). Tumor region pairs shared more overlap than did tumor-adjacent and tumor-blood pairs.

Germline DNA was extracted too, while blood RNA derived from unsorted whole blood. About this clonotype itself: Its specificity is not known.

This clonotype was obtained from a man aged 40-49 years with primary liver carcinoma and hepatitis B virus infection. What was sequenced was peripheral blood.

Here the CDR3 DNA reads TGCGCCAGCATCTTCTCAGAGGGTTATAATGAGCAGTTCTTC. The encoded protein is CASIFSEGYNEQFF. The chain joins TRBV5-1 to TRBJ2-1; tentatively, D is TRBD2 (5 bases). Trimming left V 6 bases short and J 7 bases short, with 17 bases between. The germline gives CDR1 SGHRS, CDR2 YFSETQ. The CDR3 covers 14 residues.